The TCR beta chain under discussion was sequenced for a study of OX40 agonist ivuxolimab in advanced cancers. Regarding the study as a whole: Some nonresponders likewise displayed low normalized T-cell clonal expansion. Those patients achieving a partial response at 0.1-3.0 mg/kg showed among the lowest clonal expansion.

Systemic immunosuppression or a history of autoimmune disease excluded patients. Blood samples were obtained at baseline, cycle 4 day 1, and cycle 7 day 1. CDR1 is MNHNY and CDR2 is SVGAGI in the germline V gene (reference sequence). There are 16 residues in the CDR3. Germline trimming cut 2 bases from V and 6 bases from J; bases unmatched to any gene: 8. Details on this clone: Its target is unknown.

Clones were sequenced by immunoSEQ multiplex PCR, and TCRdb holds only the in-frame ones, with some missing. The sample yields roughly 70,000 clones, roughly 88% seen once. The material sequenced was CD4+ or CD8+ T cells sorted from blood, taken in a trial of the OX40 agonist ivuxolimab. The receptor comes from an adult with an advanced solid tumor such as melanoma, head and neck, liver or kidney cancer. The rearrangement links TRBV6-6 to TRBJ2-1, with 9 bases identical to TRBD1. As DNA, the CDR3 is TGTGCCAGCAGTTACCCCACCGGGACAGGGCCCAATGAGCAGTTCTTC. Translation gives CASSYPTGTGPNEQFF.